A selection of T cell receptor beta chains follows, all from one sample in a study of blood T cell repertoires in COVID-19. TCRdb's table, derived via immunoSEQ multiplex PCR, lists solely in-frame clones and lacks some. The sample lists 300,000 to 500,000 clones; around 89% were seen once. The source material was PBMCs or T cells enriched from blood (not recorded which). These receptors originate from a young woman with acute COVID-19. CDR3s include the opening cysteine and the closing phenylalanine or tryptophan. Fields, in order: CDR3 DNA, CDR3 protein, clone size, D gene, V gene, J gene. A D gene is named only where the DNA matches it firmly. Size values are once, few and many counts, or a class for expanded clones, and some rows have none.

cdr3_nt: TGTGCCAGCAGCCCTCGACAGACCCCGAACACCGGGGAGCTGTTTTTT
cdr3_aa: CASSPRQTPNTGELFF
clone_size: once
d_call: -
v_call: TRBV7-3
j_call: TRBJ2-2

cdr3_nt: TGCAGCGTTGCCGGGACACCGGTAGCCAAAAACATTCAGTACTTC
cdr3_aa: CSVAGTPVAKNIQYF
clone_size: -
d_call: -
v_call: TRBV29-1
j_call: TRBJ2-4

cdr3_nt: TGTGCCAGCAGCTCATACCTCACCTGGGACAGTCCAACCTACGAGCAGTACTTC
cdr3_aa: CASSSYLTWDSPTYEQYF
clone_size: -
d_call: TRBD1
v_call: TRBV7-8
j_call: TRBJ2-7

cdr3_nt: TGTGCCAGCAGCTTGCAAGGGGGCGCCGATACGCAGTATTTT
cdr3_aa: CASSLQGGADTQYF
clone_size: -
d_call: TRBD1
v_call: TRBV5-4
j_call: TRBJ2-3

cdr3_nt: TGTGCCACCAGTGAGGGGCGGACAGGATATACCTACAATGAGCAGTTCTTC
cdr3_aa: CATSEGRTGYTYNEQFF
clone_size: -
d_call: TRBD1
v_call: TRBV24-1
j_call: TRBJ2-1

cdr3_nt: TGTGCCAGCAGCGTAGCTGCCAGGGTGACCGAGCAGTACTTC
cdr3_aa: CASSVAARVTEQYF
clone_size: once
d_call: -
v_call: TRBV9
j_call: TRBJ2-7

cdr3_nt: TGTGCCAGCAGCTTGGATCCGGAGGTGAGATATAATCAGCCCCAGCATTTT
cdr3_aa: CASSLDPEVRYNQPQHF
clone_size: -
d_call: -
v_call: TRBV5-8
j_call: TRBJ1-5

cdr3_nt: TGTGCCAGCAGCGCCCGGACTAGCGGGCCAGATACGCAGTATTTT
cdr3_aa: CASSARTSGPDTQYF
clone_size: -
d_call: TRBD2
v_call: TRBV11-3
j_call: TRBJ2-3

cdr3_nt: TGTGCCAGCAGCTTAGTCAGGGTATCGGGCTACACCTTC
cdr3_aa: CASSLVRVSGYTF
clone_size: few
d_call: -
v_call: TRBV7-2
j_call: TRBJ1-2

cdr3_nt: TGCAGCGTTGTTAAGCTCGAAGAGACCCAGTACTTC
cdr3_aa: CSVVKLEETQYF
clone_size: -
d_call: -
v_call: TRBV29-1
j_call: TRBJ2-5

cdr3_nt: TGTGCCTGGAGGCAAACACAGGGGGCGGCAAGTGCCGAGCAGTACTTC
cdr3_aa: CAWRQTQGAASAEQYF
clone_size: once
d_call: TRBD1
v_call: TRBV30
j_call: TRBJ2-7

cdr3_nt: TGTGCCAGCTCACCAGGGAGCTCCTATAATTCACCCCTCCACTTT
cdr3_aa: CASSPGSSYNSPLHF
clone_size: -
d_call: -
v_call: TRBV18
j_call: TRBJ1-6

cdr3_nt: TGTGCCAGCAGCCGGACAGGAAATAACTATGGCTACACCTTC
cdr3_aa: CASSRTGNNYGYTF
clone_size: -
d_call: TRBD1
v_call: TRBV9
j_call: TRBJ1-2

cdr3_nt: TGTGCCAGTAGTTCACAGGGTACTGGGGCCAACGTCCTGACTTTC
cdr3_aa: CASSSQGTGANVLTF
clone_size: -
d_call: -
v_call: TRBV19
j_call: TRBJ2-6

cdr3_nt: TGTGCCACCAGTGTTCAGACAGGGTTAAGACAGCCCCAGCATTTT
cdr3_aa: CATSVQTGLRQPQHF
clone_size: -
d_call: TRBD1
v_call: TRBV24-1
j_call: TRBJ1-5

cdr3_nt: TGTGCCAGCAGAAATTCGGGAGCATATGCTGAAGCTTTCTTT
cdr3_aa: CASRNSGAYAEAFF
clone_size: -
d_call: -
v_call: TRBV2
j_call: TRBJ1-1

cdr3_nt: TGTGCCTGGAGTCGGGAGGTGGATGAAAAACTGTTTTTT
cdr3_aa: CAWSREVDEKLFF
clone_size: -
d_call: -
v_call: TRBV30
j_call: TRBJ1-4

cdr3_nt: TGCGCCAGCAACACCCGAGCGGACAGGGGGTTGCATGAGCAGTTCTTC
cdr3_aa: CASNTRADRGLHEQFF
clone_size: -
d_call: TRBD1
v_call: TRBV5-1
j_call: TRBJ2-1

cdr3_nt: TGCGCCAGCAGCTTGGGTGGCAGGGAAGTAGATACGCAGTATTTT
cdr3_aa: CASSLGGREVDTQYF
clone_size: -
d_call: -
v_call: TRBV5-1
j_call: TRBJ2-3

cdr3_nt: TGTGCCAGCAGGTCGAGCGGGAGCACAGATACGCAGTATTTT
cdr3_aa: CASRSSGSTDTQYF
clone_size: few
d_call: -
v_call: TRBV7-9
j_call: TRBJ2-3

cdr3_nt: TGCAGCGTTGAAGGGACAGCCGATAACTATGGCTACACCTTC
cdr3_aa: CSVEGTADNYGYTF
clone_size: -
d_call: -
v_call: TRBV29-1
j_call: TRBJ1-2

cdr3_nt: TGTGCCATCACCGCGGACAGCGTTGGGGGAGGGGCCAACGTCCTGACTTTC
cdr3_aa: CAITADSVGGGANVLTF
clone_size: -
d_call: -
v_call: TRBV10-3
j_call: TRBJ2-6

cdr3_nt: TGTGCCAGCAGCTTATATGCAGGGTACACCGGGGAGCTGTTTTTT
cdr3_aa: CASSLYAGYTGELFF
clone_size: -
d_call: -
v_call: TRBV7-9
j_call: TRBJ2-2

cdr3_nt: TGTGCCAGCAGCCAAGTGGAGCGGGGGGGGCACAATGAGCAGTTCTTC
cdr3_aa: CASSQVERGGHNEQFF
clone_size: -
d_call: TRBD2
v_call: TRBV3-1/TRBV3-2
j_call: TRBJ2-1

cdr3_nt: TGTGCCGGCGGACAGGGGACCTACGAGCAGTACTTC
cdr3_aa: CAGGQGTYEQYF
clone_size: -
d_call: TRBD1
v_call: TRBV6-5
j_call: TRBJ2-7

cdr3_nt: TGTGCCAGCAGCCAACGAGGGAGTGGGGCTTTCTTT
cdr3_aa: CASSQRGSGAFF
clone_size: -
d_call: -
v_call: TRBV3-1/TRBV3-2
j_call: TRBJ1-1

cdr3_nt: TGTGCCAGCAGCTTGGGACACAACGGTGAAAAACTGTTTTTT
cdr3_aa: CASSLGHNGEKLFF
clone_size: -
d_call: -
v_call: TRBV5-6
j_call: TRBJ1-4

cdr3_nt: TGTGCCAGCAGTCCAAACATCCGGGAGGCGCAGTACTTC
cdr3_aa: CASSPNIREAQYF
clone_size: -
d_call: TRBD2
v_call: TRBV5-6
j_call: TRBJ2-7

cdr3_nt: TGCAGCGTTGAGTATTGGGGCAGGGGGGTCAGGAATGAGCAGTTCTTC
cdr3_aa: CSVEYWGRGVRNEQFF
clone_size: -
d_call: -
v_call: TRBV29-1
j_call: TRBJ2-1

cdr3_nt: TGTGCCAGCAGCTCACCGGGACTAGCGGGGGGGAGCACAGATACGCAGTATTTT
cdr3_aa: CASSSPGLAGGSTDTQYF
clone_size: -
d_call: TRBD2
v_call: TRBV7-2
j_call: TRBJ2-3

cdr3_nt: TGCGCCAGCAGCCCTCTCTTTTCTGGCACAGATACGCAGTATTTT
cdr3_aa: CASSPLFSGTDTQYF
clone_size: -
d_call: -
v_call: TRBV4-3
j_call: TRBJ2-3

cdr3_nt: TGTGCCAGCAGACATCCCCCTAGCGGAACAGACACTAACTACGACAACTACGAGCAGTACTTC
cdr3_aa: CASRHPPSGTDTNYDNYEQYF
clone_size: -
d_call: TRBD2
v_call: TRBV9
j_call: TRBJ2-7

cdr3_nt: TGTGCCAGCAGCCATCCCGCGGGGAGGACTGAAGCTTTCTTT
cdr3_aa: CASSHPAGRTEAFF
clone_size: -
d_call: -
v_call: TRBV5-6
j_call: TRBJ1-1

cdr3_nt: TGTGCCAGCAGCCTCAGACCACGGGGTTCACCCCTCCACTTT
cdr3_aa: CASSLRPRGSPLHF
clone_size: few
d_call: -
v_call: TRBV7-2
j_call: TRBJ1-6

cdr3_nt: TGCGCCAGCAGTTCTACAGGGGTCGCGAACACCGGGGAGCTGTTTTTT
cdr3_aa: CASSSTGVANTGELFF
clone_size: -
d_call: TRBD1
v_call: TRBV10-2
j_call: TRBJ2-2

cdr3_nt: TGTGCCGTCAGGGCCACTGAAGCTTTCTTT
cdr3_aa: CAVRATEAFF
clone_size: -
d_call: -
v_call: TRBV7-9
j_call: TRBJ1-1

cdr3_nt: TGCGCCAGCAGCGGAGGGGGAGGGAGTAACTATGGCTACACCTTC
cdr3_aa: CASSGGGGSNYGYTF
clone_size: -
d_call: -
v_call: TRBV5-1
j_call: TRBJ1-2

cdr3_nt: TGTGCCACCACGACAGGGAGTACTGAAGCTTTCTTT
cdr3_aa: CATTTGSTEAFF
clone_size: -
d_call: TRBD1
v_call: TRBV15
j_call: TRBJ1-1

cdr3_nt: TGTGCCAGTAGTACCACCCGGAGGGAGCCCCAGCATTTT
cdr3_aa: CASSTTRREPQHF
clone_size: once
d_call: -
v_call: TRBV19
j_call: TRBJ1-5

cdr3_nt: TGTGCCAGCAGCCACAACGGGATGAACACTGAAGCTTTCTTT
cdr3_aa: CASSHNGMNTEAFF
clone_size: few
d_call: -
v_call: TRBV3-1/TRBV3-2
j_call: TRBJ1-1

cdr3_nt: TGTGCCAGCAGCGACGCGATGGGCGGGGGAGAGCAGTACTTC
cdr3_aa: CASSDAMGGGEQYF
clone_size: -
d_call: TRBD2
v_call: TRBV6-5
j_call: TRBJ2-7